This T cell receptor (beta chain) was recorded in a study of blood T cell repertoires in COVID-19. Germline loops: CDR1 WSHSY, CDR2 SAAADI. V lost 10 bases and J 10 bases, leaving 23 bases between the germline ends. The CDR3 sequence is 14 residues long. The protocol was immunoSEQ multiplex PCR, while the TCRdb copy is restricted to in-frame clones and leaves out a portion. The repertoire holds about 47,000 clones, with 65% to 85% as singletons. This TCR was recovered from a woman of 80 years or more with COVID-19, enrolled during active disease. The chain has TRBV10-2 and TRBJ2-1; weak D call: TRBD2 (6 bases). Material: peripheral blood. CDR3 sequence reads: CATKREVVNSEQFF. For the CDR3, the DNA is TGCGCCACCAAAAGGGAGGTCGTTAACAGCGAGCAGTTCTTC.